One sample yielded the 30 T cell receptor beta chains listed below, sequenced in a study of OX40 agonist ivuxolimab in advanced cancers. The repertoire was sequenced with immunoSEQ multiplex PCR; TCRdb's copy has only in-frame clones and lacks some. The sample carries about 65,000 clones, roughly 84% recorded once. Material: CD4+ or CD8+ T cells sorted from blood, obtained in a trial of the OX40 agonist ivuxolimab. These receptors came from an adult with an advanced solid tumor such as melanoma, head and neck, liver or kidney cancer.

The gene calls are TRBV6-1 and TRBJ1-1; D is perhaps TRBD1 (5 bases). V lost 6 bases and J lost 3, with 8 bases in between. The CDR3 loop spans 12 amino acids. Per germline, CDR1 MNHNS and CDR2 SASEGT. The CDR3 loop is CASRGPYTEAFF. CDR3 coding DNA: TGTGCCAGCAGGGGACCTTACACTGAAGCTTTCTTT.

The chain links TRBV5-1 to TRBJ1-4; possible D gene TRBD1, 5 bases. Germline V gene sequence: CDR1 SGHRS, CDR2 YFSETQ. V was clipped by 4 bases and J by 3 bases, with 13 bases between them. The CDR3 totals 15 residues. CDR3 protein: CASSRPGQSNEKLFF. As DNA, the CDR3 is TGCGCCAGCAGCCGACCGGGGCAGTCTAATGAAAAACTGTTTTTT.

The gene calls are TRBV27 and TRBJ1-5; D is uncertain. V was clipped by 3 bases and J by 0 bases, with 9 bases between them. The CDR3 is 15 amino acids. Germline values: CDR1 MNHEY, CDR2 SMNVEV (reference sequence). The CDR3 region has the DNA TGTGCCAGCAGTTTTAAGGACCCTAGCAATCAGCCCCAGCATTTT. Translating gives CASSFKDPSNQPQHF.

The chain uses TRBV6-5 and TRBJ2-3, with D possibly being TRBD1 or TRBD2 (5 bases each). In germline, CDR1 is MNHEY, CDR2 SVGAGI. This CDR3 is built from 13 residues. V was trimmed by 7 bases and J by 11 bases, leaving 19 bases between them. The CDR3 sequence is CASTLPVGEGQYF. The CDR3 DNA is TGTGCCAGCACCCTCCCGGTGGGGGAAGGGCAGTATTTT.

In nucleotides, the CDR3 is TGTGCCAGCAGCTTGGAGGGACTAGCCACCTACGAGCAGTACTTC. Translation: CASSLEGLATYEQYF. The chain combines TRBV7-2 with TRBJ2-7; 9 bases line up with TRBD2. Looked up from germline, CDR1 is SGHTA and CDR2 is FQGNSA. The CDR3 has 15 residues. V shed 3 bases, J shed 2 bases, and the junction held 5 bases outside the gene matches.

The genes are TRBV5-1 and TRBJ1-4; D is ambiguous. The CDR3 loop spans 13 amino acids. Germline loops: CDR1 SGHRS, CDR2 YFSETQ. V gave up 4 bases and J gave up 3 bases, with 7 bases separating them. CDR3 region: CASSPSANEKLFF. CDR3 nucleotides: TGCGCCAGCAGCCCGTCCGCTAATGAAAAACTGTTTTTT.

CDR3 protein: CASSLTGGEGTEAFF. The DNA of the CDR3 is TGTGCCAGCAGCCTGACAGGGGGCGAGGGCACTGAAGCTTTCTTT. The chain uses TRBV7-2 and TRBJ1-1, with 10 bases fitting TRBD1. The V gene's germline CDR1 is SGHTA and CDR2 FQGNSA. The CDR3 loop spans 15 amino acids. Unmatched junction bases numbered 7, after V lost 5 bases and J lost 4 bases.

This chain links TRBV6-1 with TRBJ2-7; no reliable D call. Germline V gives CDR1 MNHNS, CDR2 SASEGT. V lost 8 bases and J 0 bases, leaving 8 bases between the germline ends. This CDR3 spans 12 amino acids. This CDR3 reads CASPSSSYEQYF. Written as DNA, the CDR3 is TGTGCCAGCCCGTCGAGCTCCTACGAGCAGTACTTC.

The chain couples TRBV5-1 to TRBJ2-2; D unresolved. CDR3 size: 15 residues. Germline lookup yields CDR1 SGHRS and CDR2 YFSETQ. V dropped 2 bases and J dropped 1 base, with 9 bases sitting between them. DNA for the CDR3: TGCGCCAGCAGCTTAAGTCGTATGAACACCGGGGAGCTGTTTTTT. This codes for CASSLSRMNTGELFF.

V and J are TRBV7-2 and TRBJ1-3; TRBD1 is a possible D gene (5 bases). Looked up from germline, CDR1 is SGHTA and CDR2 is FQGNSA. V lost 4 bases to trimming and J lost 0 bases, with 13 bases between them. The CDR3 is made up of 16 amino acids. As DNA, the CDR3 is TGTGCCAGCAGCTACCGGACAAGGCCCTCTGGAAACACCATATATTTT. Protein: CASSYRTRPSGNTIYF.

The rearrangement links TRBV4-1 to TRBJ2-7, with D possibly being TRBD1 (5 bases). This CDR3 comprises 15 residues. Germline-derived CDR1 and CDR2 are MGHRA and YSYEKL. V was shortened by 4 bases and J by 0 bases, with 13 bases between the two germline ends. The CDR3 loop is CASSRDSRGSYEQYF. DNA of the CDR3: TGCGCCAGCAGCCGCGACAGCCGAGGCTCCTACGAGCAGTACTTC.

V gene TRBV10-3 combines with J gene TRBJ2-2; D may be TRBD1 (6 bases). Trimming removed 5 bases from V and 5 bases from J, with 15 bases in between. CDR1 and CDR2 (germline): ENHRY, SYGVKD. The CDR3 extends over 15 amino acids. The CDR3 DNA sequence: TGTGCCATCAGTCCACAGGGAGTTGCGACCGGGGAGCTGTTTTTT. As protein: CAISPQGVATGELFF.

J is TRBJ1-2 and V is TRBV5-4; TRBD1 is a possible D gene (5 bases). This CDR3 is built from 16 residues. With 4 bases removed from V and 3 bases from J, the gap between germline ends came to 19 bases. Germline loops: CDR1 SGHNT, CDR2 YYREEE (reference sequence). CDR3 protein: CASSQGTRSGDYGYTF. The CDR3 DNA reads as TGTGCCAGCAGCCAAGGGACCCGAAGTGGGGACTATGGCTACACCTTC.

The chain combines TRBV4-2 with TRBJ1-2; TRBD1 agrees at 8 bases. The CDR3 totals 16 residues. Germline V gene data show CDR1 as LGHNA and CDR2 as YNFKEQ. V shed 5 bases and J 4 bases; nucleotides not matched to a gene: 12. The CDR3 DNA reads TGTGCCAGCAGCTCAAAGGCAGGGGGCAAGGGCTATGGCTACACCTTC. Protein: CASSSKAGGKGYGYTF.

The chain couples TRBV7-3 to TRBJ2-3; TRBD2 matches at 7 bases. Losses at the gene ends were 4 bases for V and 6 bases for J; bases not matched to a gene: 13. This CDR3 region has 16 residues. CDR1 and CDR2 (germline): SGHTA, FQGTGA. The CDR3 loop is CASSSLSGDRRDTQYF. The CDR3 DNA sequence: TGTGCCAGCAGCTCACTAAGCGGGGACCGGAGGGATACGCAGTATTTT.

This CDR3 is CASSLGQVNYGYTF. CDR3 coding DNA: TGTGCCAGCAGCCTGGGACAGGTAAACTATGGCTACACCTTC. The rearrangement joins TRBV5-6 to TRBJ1-2, with 8 bases aligning to TRBD1. CDR1 and CDR2 (germline): SGHDT, YYEEEE. The trim removed 4 bases at V and 2 bases at J, leaving 4 bases unmatched. There are 14 residues in the CDR3.

The chain carries TRBV4-3 and TRBJ2-7; 8 nucleotides line up with TRBD1. Germline CDR1 and CDR2: LGHNA and YSLEER. V was clipped by 2 bases and J by 2 bases; unmatched bases: 11. This CDR3 is 17 amino acids long. The CDR3, as DNA: TGCGCCAGCAGCCAATATGGGTGGGGACAGGACCCCTACGAGCAGTACTTC. It codes for CASSQYGWGQDPYEQYF.

V and J are TRBV5-6 and TRBJ2-7; D possibly corresponds to TRBD1 (6 bases). The germline CDR1 and CDR2 sequences are SGHDT and YYEEEE. The CDR3 runs 15 residues. Trimming pared 4 bases from V and 7 bases from J, leaving 21 bases between. CDR3 DNA: TGTGCCAGCAGCCGATACAGGGTCAGTTGGAAGGAGCAGTACTTC. This translates into CASSRYRVSWKEQYF.

The chain carries TRBV7-2 and TRBJ2-5, with D possibly matching TRBD1 (6 bases). Germline V CDR1 and CDR2: SGHTA, FQGNSA. Trimming left V 5 bases short and J 1 base short, with 11 bases between. The CDR3 spans 14 residues. The CDR3 region has the DNA TGTGCCAGCAGCGTTACAGGGAGCCAAGAGACCCAGTACTTC. Amino acid sequence: CASSVTGSQETQYF. Looking up the rest from reference TRBV7-2 and TRBJ2-5 gives the full variable domain: GAGVSQSPSNKVTEKGKDVELRCDPISGHTALYWYRQSLGQGLEFLIYFQGNSAPDKSGLPSDRFSAERTGGSVSTLTIQRTQQEDSAVYLCASSVTGSQETQYFGPGTRLLVL.

This sequence joins TRBV7-9 and TRBJ1-4, with 8 positions matching TRBD1. V was clipped by 5 bases and J by 5 bases; unmatched bases: 7. CDR3 size: 15 residues. The germline gives CDR1 SEHNR, CDR2 FQNEAQ (reference sequence). This CDR3 is CASSTWDRMNEKLFF. In nucleotides, the CDR3 is TGTGCCAGCAGCACCTGGGACAGGATGAATGAAAAACTGTTTTTT. Drawing the rest from reference TRBV7-9 and TRBJ1-4, the complete variable domain is DTGVSQNPRHKITKRGQNVTFRCDPISEHNRLYWYRQTLGQGPEFLTYFQNEAQLEKSRLLSDRFSAERPKGSFSTLEIQRTEQGDSAMYLCASSTWDRMNEKLFFGSGTQLSVL.

The genes are TRBV19 and TRBJ2-7; maybe TRBD1 (6 bases). CDR3 length: 11 amino acids. The germline V and J ends were trimmed by 9 bases and 3 bases, with 9 bases remaining between them. Germline V gene sequence: CDR1 LNHDA, CDR2 SQIVND (reference sequence). The CDR3 protein is CASRDNYEQYF. CDR3 DNA: TGTGCCAGCCGGGACAACTACGAGCAGTACTTC.

This clone was counted only a few times. The chain employs TRBV18 and TRBJ2-1, with 10 bases aligning to TRBD2. This CDR3 comprises 15 residues. The germline gives CDR1 KGHSH, CDR2 LQKENI. V shed 3 bases and J 8 bases; nucleotides not matched to a gene: 7. CDR3 sequence reads: CASSPGTSVFDEQFF. In DNA, the CDR3 is TGTGCCAGCTCACCCGGGACTAGCGTGTTCGATGAGCAGTTCTTC.

V is TRBV4-1 and J is TRBJ2-7; D possibly matches TRBD1 or TRBD2 (5 bases each). Germline V CDR1 and CDR2: MGHRA, YSYEKL. CDR3 length: 13 amino acids. The ends were cut back, 9 bases at V and 3 bases at J, with 15 bases in the middle. The CDR3 region is CASSRGVGYEQYF. CDR3 DNA sequence: TGCGCCAGTTCGAGGGGAGTGGGCTACGAGCAGTACTTC.

The genes are TRBV5-6 and TRBJ1-6, with D unclear. CDR1 SGHDT and CDR2 YYEEEE come from the germline V gene. V lost 0 bases to trimming and J lost 2 bases, with 12 bases between them. This CDR3 has 17 residues. The CDR3 DNA sequence: TGTGCCAGCAGCTTGGGGGGAGATTGGACCTATAATTCACCCCTCCACTTT. Residues: CASSLGGDWTYNSPLHF. The entire variable domain, with the rest obtained from reference TRBV5-6 and TRBJ1-6, is as follows: DAGVTQSPTHLIKTRGQQVTLRCSPKSGHDTVSWYQQALGQGPQFIFQYYEEEERQRGNFPDRFSGHQFPNYSSELNVNALLLGDSALYLCASSLGGDWTYNSPLHFGNGTRLTVT.

The chain carries TRBV2 and TRBJ2-5; a possible D gene is TRBD1 (5 bases). The V end was cut by 5 bases, the J end by 1 base, with 11 bases between. There are 14 residues in the CDR3. Germline lookup yields CDR1 SNHLY and CDR2 FYNNEI. CDR3: CASSHDRAQETQYF. The CDR3 DNA reads TGTGCCAGCAGTCACGACAGAGCCCAAGAGACCCAGTACTTC.

The CDR3, as DNA: TGCGCCAGCAGCTTGACTGCCCCCACCTACGAGCAGTACTTC. As protein: CASSLTAPTYEQYF. The chain links TRBV5-1 to TRBJ2-7; D not certain. Germline CDR1 reads SGHRS; CDR2 reads YFSETQ. Trimming took off 1 base at V and 2 bases at J, with 10 bases between the two ends. The CDR3 has 14 amino acids.

The chain is built from TRBV6-1 and TRBJ2-7; D is ambiguous. With 4 bases removed from V and 2 bases from J, the gap between germline ends came to 15 bases. CDR3 length equals 15 residues. The germline V gene encodes CDR1 MNHNS and CDR2 SASEGT. The CDR3 protein is CASSARSADPYEQYF. As DNA, the CDR3 is TGTGCCAGCAGTGCAAGGTCAGCCGACCCCTACGAGCAGTACTTC.

The chain links TRBV5-1 to TRBJ2-3; D unclear. Germline loops: CDR1 SGHRS, CDR2 YFSETQ. This CDR3 region has 13 residues. V shed 5 bases and J shed 0 bases, with 7 bases lying between them. The CDR3 spells CASREPSTDTQYF. CDR3 DNA: TGCGCCAGCAGGGAACCTAGCACAGATACGCAGTATTTT.

The V call is TRBV5-4, the J call TRBJ1-6, with D perhaps matching TRBD1 (5 bases). The CDR3 runs 15 residues. V lost 1 base and J 4 bases, leaving 9 bases between the germline ends. Germline V gene lookup returns CDR1 SGHNT and CDR2 YYREEE (reference sequence). CDR3 sequence (DNA): TGTGCCAGCAGCTTGTCGGGGGGTTATAATTCACCCCTCCACTTT. It yields the protein CASSLSGGYNSPLHF.

The V call is TRBV2, the J call TRBJ1-5, with a possible D match to TRBD1 (6 bases). Between the trimmed V and J ends, which lost 6 bases and 0 bases, there was a span of 9 bases. The CDR3 sequence is 14 residues long. Per the germline V gene, CDR1 is SNHLY and CDR2 is FYNNEI. CDR3 region: CASRRDISNQPQHF. CDR3 in DNA: TGTGCCAGCAGGAGGGACATTAGCAATCAGCCCCAGCATTTT.